The clone carrying this T cell receptor (beta chain) was observed a few times. The target antigen is unknown. The sample originates from a study of T-cell memory formation after mild COVID-19. Study background: In these data, TCR clusters were largely donor specific. Findings of the study overall: Contracting CD4+ clones lay largely in CM and EM, with CD8+ ones residing in EMRA. SARS-CoV-2 specificity of second-wave clones peaking day 37 was unconfirmed.

The germline CDR1 and CDR2 sequences are SGDLS and YYNGEE. CDR3 length equals 13 residues. V dropped 6 bases and J dropped 7 bases, with 13 bases sitting between them. Constant-segment primers were used for 5'RACE, and the resulting TCR alpha and TCR beta cDNA libraries carried sample barcodes and UMIs. TCRdb processed the 5' RACE reads anew with MiXCR; each CDR3 protein has one entry. The table has more than 75,000 distinct CDR3 sequences, around 14% seen once. The V call is TRBV9, the J call TRBJ2-2, with D uncertain. The origin of this receptor is an adult woman who had mild COVID-19 (a few samples of this study predate the infection). Cell type and time point are not known. Sequenced material: PBMCs or a T cell subset sorted from them (not recorded which). CDR3 in DNA: TGTGCCAGCACCCGAGCGCTTGGCGGGGAGCTGTTTTTT. This gives the protein CASTRALGGELFF.